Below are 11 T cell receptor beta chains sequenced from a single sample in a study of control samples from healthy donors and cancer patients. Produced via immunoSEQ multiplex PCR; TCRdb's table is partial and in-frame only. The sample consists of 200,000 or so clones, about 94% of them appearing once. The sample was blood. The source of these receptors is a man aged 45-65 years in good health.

In DNA form, the CDR3 reads TGTGCCAGCAGTTTATGGAGGGGACAGGGCAAGAATCAGCCCCAGCATTTT. Its protein product is CASSLWRGQGKNQPQHF. The J gene is TRBJ1-5, the V gene TRBV28; TRBD1 matches 9 bases. Germline assignment: CDR1 MDHEN and CDR2 SYDVKM. V trimming: 0 bases; J trimming: 4 bases; junction bases outside the gene matches: 7. There are 17 residues in the CDR3.

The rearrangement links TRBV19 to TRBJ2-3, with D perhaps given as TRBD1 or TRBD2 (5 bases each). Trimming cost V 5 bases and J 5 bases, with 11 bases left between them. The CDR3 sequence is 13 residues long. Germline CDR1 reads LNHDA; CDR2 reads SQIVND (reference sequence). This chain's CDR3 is CASSRRDGDTQYF. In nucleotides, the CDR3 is TGTGCCAGTAGTCGACGGGACGGAGATACGCAGTATTTT.

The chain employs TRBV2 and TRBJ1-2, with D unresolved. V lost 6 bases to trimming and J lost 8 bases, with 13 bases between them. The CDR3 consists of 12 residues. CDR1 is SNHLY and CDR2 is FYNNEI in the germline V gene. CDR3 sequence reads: CASRAGEGGYTF. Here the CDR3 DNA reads TGTGCCAGCAGAGCTGGGGAGGGAGGCTACACCTTC.

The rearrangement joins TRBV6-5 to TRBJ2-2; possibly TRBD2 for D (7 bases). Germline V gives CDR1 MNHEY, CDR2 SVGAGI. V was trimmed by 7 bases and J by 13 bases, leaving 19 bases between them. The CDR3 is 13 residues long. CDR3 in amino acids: CASTPRGAMSLFF. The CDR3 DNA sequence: TGTGCCAGCACCCCCCGGGGGGCTATGTCGCTGTTTTTT.

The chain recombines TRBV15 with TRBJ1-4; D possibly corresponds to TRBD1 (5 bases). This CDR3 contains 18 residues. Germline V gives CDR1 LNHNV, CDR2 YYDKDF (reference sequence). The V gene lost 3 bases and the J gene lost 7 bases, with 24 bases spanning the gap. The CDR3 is CATSSLLGTAPMFEKLFF. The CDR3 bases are TGTGCCACCAGCAGTCTTTTGGGGACCGCACCTATGTTTGAAAAACTGTTTTTT.

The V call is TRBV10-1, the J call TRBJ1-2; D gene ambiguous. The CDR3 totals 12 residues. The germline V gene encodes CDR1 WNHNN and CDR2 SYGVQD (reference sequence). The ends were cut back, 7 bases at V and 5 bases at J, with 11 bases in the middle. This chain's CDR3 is CASKRRVYGYTF. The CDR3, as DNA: TGCGCCAGCAAACGACGGGTATATGGCTACACCTTC.

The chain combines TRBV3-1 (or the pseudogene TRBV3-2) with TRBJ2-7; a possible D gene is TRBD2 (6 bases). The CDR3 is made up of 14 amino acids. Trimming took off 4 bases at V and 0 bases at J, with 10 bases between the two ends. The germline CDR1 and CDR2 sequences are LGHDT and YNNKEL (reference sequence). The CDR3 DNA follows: TGTGCCAGCAGCCCGGGGGAGAGCTCCTACGAGCAGTACTTC. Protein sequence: CASSPGESSYEQYF.

CDR3 DNA sequence: TGTGCCAGCAGTTTCAGGGGGACAGGGGTAAACACTGAAGCTTTCTTT. Residues: CASSFRGTGVNTEAFF. V gene TRBV27 combines with J gene TRBJ1-1; 10 nucleotides line up with TRBD1. The CDR3 runs 16 residues. V shed 3 bases and J 2 bases; nucleotides not matched to a gene: 6. CDR1 and CDR2 (germline): MNHEY, SMNVEV (reference sequence).

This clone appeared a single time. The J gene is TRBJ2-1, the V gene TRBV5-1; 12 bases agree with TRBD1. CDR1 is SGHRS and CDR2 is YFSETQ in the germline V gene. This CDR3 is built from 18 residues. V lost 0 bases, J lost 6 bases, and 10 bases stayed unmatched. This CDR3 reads CASSLEGTGGPPSNEQFF. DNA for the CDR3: TGCGCCAGCAGCTTGGAAGGGACAGGGGGCCCTCCGAGCAATGAGCAGTTCTTC.

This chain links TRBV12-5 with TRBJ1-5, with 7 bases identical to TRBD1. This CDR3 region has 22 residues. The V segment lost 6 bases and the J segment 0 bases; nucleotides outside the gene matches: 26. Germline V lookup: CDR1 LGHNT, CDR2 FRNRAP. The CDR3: CASGYHRDSLLFVLYSNQPQHF. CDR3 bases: TGTGCTAGTGGCTATCACCGGGACAGCCTCTTATTTGTCCTTTATAGCAATCAGCCCCAGCATTTT.

The CDR3 bases are TGCAGCGTTGTTAGCGGGGGGGCTCCGATAACAGATACGCAGTATTTT. It specifies CSVVSGGAPITDTQYF. The chain has TRBV29-1 and TRBJ2-3, with TRBD2 matching over 11 bases. This CDR3 region has 16 residues. Trimming cost V 4 bases and J 3 bases; bases outside gene matches: 9. Germline V gene lookup returns CDR1 SQVTM and CDR2 ANQGSEA.